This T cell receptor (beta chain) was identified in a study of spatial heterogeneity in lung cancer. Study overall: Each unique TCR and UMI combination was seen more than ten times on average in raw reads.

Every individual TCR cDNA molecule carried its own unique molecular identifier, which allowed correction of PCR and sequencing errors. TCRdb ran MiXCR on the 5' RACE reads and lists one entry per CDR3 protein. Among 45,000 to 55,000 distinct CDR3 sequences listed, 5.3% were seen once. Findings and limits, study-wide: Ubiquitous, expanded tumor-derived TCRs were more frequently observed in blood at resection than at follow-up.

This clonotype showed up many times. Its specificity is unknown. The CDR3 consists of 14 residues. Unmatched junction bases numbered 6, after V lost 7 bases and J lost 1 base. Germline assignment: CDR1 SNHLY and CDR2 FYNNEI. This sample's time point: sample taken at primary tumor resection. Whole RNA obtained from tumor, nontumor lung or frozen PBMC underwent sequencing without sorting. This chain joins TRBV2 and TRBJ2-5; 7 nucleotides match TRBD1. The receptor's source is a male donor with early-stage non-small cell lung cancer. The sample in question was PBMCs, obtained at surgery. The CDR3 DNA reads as TGTGCCAGCATCAAGGACAGGACCCAAGAGACCCAGTACTTC. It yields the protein CASIKDRTQETQYF.